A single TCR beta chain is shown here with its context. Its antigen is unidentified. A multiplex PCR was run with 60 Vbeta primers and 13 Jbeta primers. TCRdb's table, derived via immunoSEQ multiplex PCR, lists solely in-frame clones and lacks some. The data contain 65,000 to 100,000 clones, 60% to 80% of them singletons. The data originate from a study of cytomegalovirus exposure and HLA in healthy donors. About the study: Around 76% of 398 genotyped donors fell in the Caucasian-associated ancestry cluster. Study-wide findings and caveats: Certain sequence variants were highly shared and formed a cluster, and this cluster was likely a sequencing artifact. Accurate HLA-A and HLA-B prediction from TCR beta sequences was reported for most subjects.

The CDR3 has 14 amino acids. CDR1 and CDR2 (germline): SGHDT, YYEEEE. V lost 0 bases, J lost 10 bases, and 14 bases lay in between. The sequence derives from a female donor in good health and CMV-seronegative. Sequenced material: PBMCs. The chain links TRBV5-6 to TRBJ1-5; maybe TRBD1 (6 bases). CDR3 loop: CASSLGQGIRPQHF. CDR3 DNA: TGTGCCAGCAGCTTGGGGCAGGGGATCCGACCCCAGCATTTT.